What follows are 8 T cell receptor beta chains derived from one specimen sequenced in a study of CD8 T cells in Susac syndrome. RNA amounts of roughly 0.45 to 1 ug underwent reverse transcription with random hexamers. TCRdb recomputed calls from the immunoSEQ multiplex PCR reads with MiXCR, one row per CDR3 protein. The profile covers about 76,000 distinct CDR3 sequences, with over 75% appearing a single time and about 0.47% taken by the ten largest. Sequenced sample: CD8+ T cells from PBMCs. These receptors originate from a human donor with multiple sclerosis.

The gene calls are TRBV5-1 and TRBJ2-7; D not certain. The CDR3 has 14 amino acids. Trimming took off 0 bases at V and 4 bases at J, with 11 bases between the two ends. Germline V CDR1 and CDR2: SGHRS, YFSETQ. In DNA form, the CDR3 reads TGCGCCAGCAGCTTGGATCAGTTGCCTTACGAGCAGTACTTC. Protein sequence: CASSLDQLPYEQYF. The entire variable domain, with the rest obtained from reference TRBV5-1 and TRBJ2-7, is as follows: KAGVTQTPRYLIKTRGQQVTLSCSPISGHRSVSWYQQTPGQGLQFLFEYFSETQRNKGNFPGRFSGRQFSNSRSEMNVSTLELGDSALYLCASSLDQLPYEQYFGPGTRLTVT.

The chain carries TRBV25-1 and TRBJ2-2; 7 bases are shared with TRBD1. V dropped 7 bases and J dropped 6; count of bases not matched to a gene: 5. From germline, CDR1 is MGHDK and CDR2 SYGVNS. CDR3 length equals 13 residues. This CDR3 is CASTLGGPGELFF. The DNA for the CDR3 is TGTGCCAGCACCCTAGGGGGCCCCGGGGAGCTGTTTTTT.

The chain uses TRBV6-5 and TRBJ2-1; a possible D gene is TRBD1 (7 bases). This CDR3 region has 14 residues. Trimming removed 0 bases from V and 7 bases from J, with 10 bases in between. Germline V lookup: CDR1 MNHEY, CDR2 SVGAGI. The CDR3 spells CASSYSPGGNEQFF. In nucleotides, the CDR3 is TGTGCCAGCAGTTACTCGCCAGGGGGGAATGAGCAGTTCTTC.

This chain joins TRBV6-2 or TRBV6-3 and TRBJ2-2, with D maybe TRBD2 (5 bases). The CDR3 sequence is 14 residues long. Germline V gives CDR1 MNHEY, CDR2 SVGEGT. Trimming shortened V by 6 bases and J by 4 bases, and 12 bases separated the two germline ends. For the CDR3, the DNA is TGTGCCAGCAGCCATAGCCTAGCCACCGGGGAGCTGTTTTTT. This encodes CASSHSLATGELFF.

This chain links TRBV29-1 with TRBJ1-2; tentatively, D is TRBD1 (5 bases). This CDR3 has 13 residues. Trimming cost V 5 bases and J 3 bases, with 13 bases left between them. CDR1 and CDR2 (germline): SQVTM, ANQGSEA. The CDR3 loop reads CSVRGLLDYGYTF. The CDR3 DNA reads TGCAGCGTTCGGGGACTGTTGGACTATGGCTACACCTTC.

As DNA, the CDR3 is TGTGCCAGCACCCCGGGACGACAACCCAGGGAGACCCAGTACTTC. This translates into CASTPGRQPRETQYF. The rearrangement uses TRBV6-2 or TRBV6-3 and TRBJ2-5; D is possibly TRBD1 or TRBD2 (5 bases each). The CDR3 sequence is 15 residues long. With 7 bases removed from V and 5 bases from J, the gap between germline ends came to 20 bases. CDR1 and CDR2 from the germline V gene are MNHEY and SVGEGT.

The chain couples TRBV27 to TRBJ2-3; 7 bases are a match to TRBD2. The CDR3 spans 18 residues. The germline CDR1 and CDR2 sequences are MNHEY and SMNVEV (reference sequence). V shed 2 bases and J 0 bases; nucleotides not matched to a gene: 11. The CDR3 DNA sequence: TGTGCCAGCAGTTTACGCCTTCTAGCGGAGTCTAGCACAGATACGCAGTATTTT. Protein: CASSLRLLAESSTDTQYF.

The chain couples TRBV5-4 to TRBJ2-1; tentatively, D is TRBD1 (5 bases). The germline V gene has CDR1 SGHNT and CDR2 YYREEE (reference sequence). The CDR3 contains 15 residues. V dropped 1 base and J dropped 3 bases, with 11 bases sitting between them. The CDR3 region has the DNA TGTGCCAGCAGCTTGATACGTGACAGCTACAATGAGCAGTTCTTC. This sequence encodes CASSLIRDSYNEQFF.